The sample holds a few counts of the clone carrying this T cell receptor (beta chain). Per germline, CDR1 LNHDA and CDR2 SQIVND (reference sequence). The length of the CDR3 is 14 residues. Trimming took off 7 bases at V and 1 base at J, with 14 bases between the two ends. The sample belongs to a study of cytomegalovirus exposure and HLA in healthy donors. The protocol was immunoSEQ multiplex PCR, while the TCRdb copy is restricted to in-frame clones and leaves out a portion. This sample has some 200,000 clones, with about four fifths found just once. This chain joins TRBV19 and TRBJ2-7, with D maybe TRBD1 (6 bases). This TCR was sampled from a woman in her late teens or twenties in good health and CMV-seropositive. Material: PBMCs. The CDR3 nucleotides are TGTGCCAGTAAAGGACAGTTGAATTCCTACGAGCAGTACTTC. Encoded protein: CASKGQLNSYEQYF.